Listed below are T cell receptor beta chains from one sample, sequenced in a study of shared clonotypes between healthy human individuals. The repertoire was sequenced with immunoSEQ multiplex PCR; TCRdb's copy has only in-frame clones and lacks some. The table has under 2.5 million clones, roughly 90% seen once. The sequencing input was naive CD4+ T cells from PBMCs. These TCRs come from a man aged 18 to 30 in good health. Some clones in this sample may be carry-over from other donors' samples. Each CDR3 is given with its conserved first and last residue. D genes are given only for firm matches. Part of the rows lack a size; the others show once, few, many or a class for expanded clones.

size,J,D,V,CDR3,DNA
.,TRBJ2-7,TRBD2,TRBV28,CASRAGGPHEQYF,TGTGCCAGCAGGGCGGGAGGGCCCCACGAGCAGTACTTC
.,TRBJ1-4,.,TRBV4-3,CASSQLKGGTNEKLFF,TGCGCCAGCAGCCAATTAAAAGGGGGGACTAATGAAAAACTGTTTTTT
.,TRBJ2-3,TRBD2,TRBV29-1,CSVRVLTSARDTQYF,TGCAGCGTGAGGGTTCTCACTAGCGCCCGTGATACGCAGTATTTT
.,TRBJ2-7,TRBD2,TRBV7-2,CASSSSGWYEQYF,TGTGCCAGCAGCTCTAGCGGTTGGTACGAGCAGTACTTC
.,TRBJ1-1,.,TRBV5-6,CASSLNAGVRAFF,TGTGCCAGCAGCTTGAATGCAGGGGTACGAGCTTTCTTT
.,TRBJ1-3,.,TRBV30,CAWSELLGNTIYF,TGTGCCTGGAGTGAACTCCTGGGAAACACCATATATTTT
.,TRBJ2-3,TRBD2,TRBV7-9,CASSSRTSPDTQYF,TGTGCCAGCAGCTCCAGGACTAGCCCAGATACGCAGTATTTT
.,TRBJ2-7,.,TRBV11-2,CASSFGRAYEQYF,TGTGCCAGCAGCTTCGGAAGAGCCTACGAGCAGTACTTC
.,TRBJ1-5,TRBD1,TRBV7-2,CASRGQSNQPQHF,TGTGCCAGCAGGGGACAGAGCAATCAGCCCCAGCATTTT
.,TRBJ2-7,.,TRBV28,CASRQLGGGSYEQYF,TGTGCCAGCAGACAACTGGGGGGCGGTTCCTACGAGCAGTACTTC
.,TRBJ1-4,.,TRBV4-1,CASSRSGEKLFF,TGCGCCAGCAGCCGGTCGGGCGAAAAACTGTTTTTT
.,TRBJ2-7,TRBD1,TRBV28,CASSWAGQGWAYEQYF,TGTGCCAGCAGTTGGGCAGGACAGGGGTGGGCCTACGAGCAGTACTTC
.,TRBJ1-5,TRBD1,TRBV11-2,CASRSITGTGSNQPQHF,TGTGCCAGCAGATCGATCACCGGGACAGGTAGCAATCAGCCCCAGCATTTT
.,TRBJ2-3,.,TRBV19,CASSIVGTQYF,TGTGCCAGTAGTATCGTTGGTACGCAGTATTTT
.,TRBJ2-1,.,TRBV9,CASSPSLFQSSSYNEQFF,TGTGCCAGCAGCCCATCCCTATTTCAGAGTAGCTCCTACAATGAGCAGTTCTTC
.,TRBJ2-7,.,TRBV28,CASLYTGPPHLETYEQYF,TGTGCCAGCTTATATACGGGACCACCCCACCTAGAGACCTACGAGCAGTACTTC
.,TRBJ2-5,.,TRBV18,CASSPVGGETQYF,TGTGCCAGCTCACCCGTGGGGGGAGAGACCCAGTACTTC
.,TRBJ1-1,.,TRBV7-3,CASSLTRQLNTEAFF,TGTGCCAGCAGCTTAACGCGACAGCTGAACACTGAAGCTTTCTTT
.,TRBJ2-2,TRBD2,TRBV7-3,CASSLGLAAGELFF,TGTGCCAGCAGCTTGGGACTAGCGGCCGGGGAGCTGTTTTTT
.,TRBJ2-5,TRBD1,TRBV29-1,CSDYLTGTGETQYF,TGCAGCGACTATTTGACAGGGACAGGGGAGACCCAGTACTTC
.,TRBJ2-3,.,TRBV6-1,CASNLSGDTQYF,TGTGCCAGCAACCTGAGCGGAGATACGCAGTATTTT
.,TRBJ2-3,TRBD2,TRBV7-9,CASSWGTSGISTDTQYF,TGTGCCAGCAGCTGGGGGACTAGCGGGATTTCGACAGATACGCAGTATTTT
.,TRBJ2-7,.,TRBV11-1,CASSLVGGSYEQYF,TGTGCCAGCAGCTTAGTCGGAGGCAGCTACGAGCAGTACTTC
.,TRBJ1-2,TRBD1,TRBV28,CASSEGGGSPYAYGYTF,TGTGCCAGCAGCGAAGGGGGCGGATCCCCGTATGCCTATGGCTACACCTTC
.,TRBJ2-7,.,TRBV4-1,CASSQDLGVYEQYF,TGCGCCAGCAGCCAAGATTTAGGGGTCTACGAGCAGTACTTC
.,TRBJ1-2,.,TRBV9,CASSVGGVFNYGYTF,TGTGCCAGCAGCGTAGGAGGGGTTTTCAACTATGGCTACACCTTC
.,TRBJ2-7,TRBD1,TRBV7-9,CASSSGTATWEQYF,TGTGCCAGCAGCTCCGGGACAGCCACCTGGGAGCAGTACTTC
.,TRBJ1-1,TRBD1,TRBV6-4,CASSLTGGESEAFF,TGTGCCAGCAGCTTAACAGGGGGGGAATCTGAAGCTTTCTTT
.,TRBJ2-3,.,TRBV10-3,CAISDSTDTQYF,TGTGCCATCAGCGACAGCACAGATACGCAGTATTTT
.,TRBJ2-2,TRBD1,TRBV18,CASSPTGVLTGELFF,TGTGCCAGCTCACCAACAGGGGTACTCACCGGGGAGCTGTTTTTT
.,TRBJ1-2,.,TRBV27,CASSLRRTPNYGYTF,TGTGCCAGCAGCCTGAGGAGGACGCCGAACTATGGCTACACCTTC
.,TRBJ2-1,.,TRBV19,CASSSRSLLRQFF,TGTGCCAGTAGTAGCCGGAGCCTGCTCAGGCAGTTCTTC
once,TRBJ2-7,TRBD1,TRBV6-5,CASSVSGTGVWEQYF,TGTGCCAGCAGCGTCTCCGGGACAGGGGTATGGGAGCAGTACTTC
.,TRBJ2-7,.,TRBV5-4,CASSAPDTSYEQYF,TGTGCCAGCAGCGCACCGGACACATCCTACGAGCAGTACTTC
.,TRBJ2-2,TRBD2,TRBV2,CASSDAASGTTGELFF,TGTGCCAGCAGTGACGCGGCTAGCGGGACCACCGGGGAGCTGTTTTTT
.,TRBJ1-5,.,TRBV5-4,CASSLVLGGGDSNQPQHF,TGTGCCAGCAGCTTGGTTTTAGGAGGGGGGGATAGCAATCAGCCCCAGCATTTT
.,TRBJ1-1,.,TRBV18,CASSRVSGVGTEAFF,TGTGCCAGCTCACGGGTTTCGGGGGTCGGGACTGAAGCTTTCTTT
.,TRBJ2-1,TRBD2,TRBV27,CASSPPRTSGTEEQFF,TGTGCCAGCAGTCCCCCCCGGACTAGCGGGACGGAGGAGCAGTTCTTC
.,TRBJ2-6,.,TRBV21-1,CASSKGLAGVSGANVLTF,TGTGCCAGCAGTAAGGGACTAGCGGGAGTCTCTGGGGCCAACGTCCTGACTTTC
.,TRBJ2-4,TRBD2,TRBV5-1,CASSLGLAGGGNIQYF,TGCGCCAGCAGCTTGGGGCTAGCGGGAGGGGGAAACATTCAGTACTTC
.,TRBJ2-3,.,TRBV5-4,CASSQAGTQYF,TGTGCCAGCAGCCAAGCAGGTACGCAGTATTTT
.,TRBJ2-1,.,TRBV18,CASSPSMSSYNEQFF,TGTGCCAGCTCACCCAGCATGAGCTCCTACAATGAGCAGTTCTTC
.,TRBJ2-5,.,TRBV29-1,CSVEDSGGEETQYF,TGCAGCGTTGAAGACTCTGGTGGGGAAGAGACCCAGTACTTC
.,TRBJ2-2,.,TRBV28,CASSRPRTRTGELFF,TGTGCCAGCAGCCGACCCCGCACTCGCACCGGGGAGCTGTTTTTT
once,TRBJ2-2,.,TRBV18,CASTATSSTGELFF,TGTGCCAGCACAGCCACTAGCTCAACCGGGGAGCTGTTTTTT
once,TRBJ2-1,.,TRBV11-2,CASSPVRGQNEQFF,TGTGCCAGCAGCCCCGTTAGAGGGCAGAATGAGCAGTTCTTC
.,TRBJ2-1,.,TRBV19,CASSRAYNEQFF,TGTGCCAGTAGCCGGGCGTACAATGAGCAGTTCTTC
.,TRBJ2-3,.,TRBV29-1,CSVEDYRGWGTPDTQYF,TGCAGCGTTGAAGATTATCGAGGGTGGGGGACGCCAGATACGCAGTATTTT
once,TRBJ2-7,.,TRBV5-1,CASSLQGPEQYF,TGCGCCAGCAGCTTACAGGGTCCCGAGCAGTACTTC
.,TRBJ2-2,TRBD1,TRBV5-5,CASSLTGGAPGELFF,TGTGCCAGCAGCTTGACAGGGGGCGCCCCCGGGGAGCTGTTTTTT
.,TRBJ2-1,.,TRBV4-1,CASSLGTSSYNEQFF,TGCGCCAGCAGTTTGGGCACGAGCTCCTACAATGAGCAGTTCTTC
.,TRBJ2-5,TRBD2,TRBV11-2,CASSLVGLAGGIQYF,TGTGCCAGCAGCTTAGTAGGCCTAGCGGGGGGGATCCAGTACTTC
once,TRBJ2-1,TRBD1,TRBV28,CASRRQGASYNEQFF,TGTGCCAGCAGGAGACAGGGGGCGTCCTACAATGAGCAGTTCTTC
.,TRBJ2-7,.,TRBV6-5,CASSRGTHRSYEQYF,TGTGCCAGCAGCCGAGGGACACACCGCTCCTACGAGCAGTACTTC
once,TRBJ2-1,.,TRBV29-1,CSAVGGFVGNEQFF,TGCAGCGCCGTAGGCGGTTTCGTGGGGAATGAGCAGTTCTTC